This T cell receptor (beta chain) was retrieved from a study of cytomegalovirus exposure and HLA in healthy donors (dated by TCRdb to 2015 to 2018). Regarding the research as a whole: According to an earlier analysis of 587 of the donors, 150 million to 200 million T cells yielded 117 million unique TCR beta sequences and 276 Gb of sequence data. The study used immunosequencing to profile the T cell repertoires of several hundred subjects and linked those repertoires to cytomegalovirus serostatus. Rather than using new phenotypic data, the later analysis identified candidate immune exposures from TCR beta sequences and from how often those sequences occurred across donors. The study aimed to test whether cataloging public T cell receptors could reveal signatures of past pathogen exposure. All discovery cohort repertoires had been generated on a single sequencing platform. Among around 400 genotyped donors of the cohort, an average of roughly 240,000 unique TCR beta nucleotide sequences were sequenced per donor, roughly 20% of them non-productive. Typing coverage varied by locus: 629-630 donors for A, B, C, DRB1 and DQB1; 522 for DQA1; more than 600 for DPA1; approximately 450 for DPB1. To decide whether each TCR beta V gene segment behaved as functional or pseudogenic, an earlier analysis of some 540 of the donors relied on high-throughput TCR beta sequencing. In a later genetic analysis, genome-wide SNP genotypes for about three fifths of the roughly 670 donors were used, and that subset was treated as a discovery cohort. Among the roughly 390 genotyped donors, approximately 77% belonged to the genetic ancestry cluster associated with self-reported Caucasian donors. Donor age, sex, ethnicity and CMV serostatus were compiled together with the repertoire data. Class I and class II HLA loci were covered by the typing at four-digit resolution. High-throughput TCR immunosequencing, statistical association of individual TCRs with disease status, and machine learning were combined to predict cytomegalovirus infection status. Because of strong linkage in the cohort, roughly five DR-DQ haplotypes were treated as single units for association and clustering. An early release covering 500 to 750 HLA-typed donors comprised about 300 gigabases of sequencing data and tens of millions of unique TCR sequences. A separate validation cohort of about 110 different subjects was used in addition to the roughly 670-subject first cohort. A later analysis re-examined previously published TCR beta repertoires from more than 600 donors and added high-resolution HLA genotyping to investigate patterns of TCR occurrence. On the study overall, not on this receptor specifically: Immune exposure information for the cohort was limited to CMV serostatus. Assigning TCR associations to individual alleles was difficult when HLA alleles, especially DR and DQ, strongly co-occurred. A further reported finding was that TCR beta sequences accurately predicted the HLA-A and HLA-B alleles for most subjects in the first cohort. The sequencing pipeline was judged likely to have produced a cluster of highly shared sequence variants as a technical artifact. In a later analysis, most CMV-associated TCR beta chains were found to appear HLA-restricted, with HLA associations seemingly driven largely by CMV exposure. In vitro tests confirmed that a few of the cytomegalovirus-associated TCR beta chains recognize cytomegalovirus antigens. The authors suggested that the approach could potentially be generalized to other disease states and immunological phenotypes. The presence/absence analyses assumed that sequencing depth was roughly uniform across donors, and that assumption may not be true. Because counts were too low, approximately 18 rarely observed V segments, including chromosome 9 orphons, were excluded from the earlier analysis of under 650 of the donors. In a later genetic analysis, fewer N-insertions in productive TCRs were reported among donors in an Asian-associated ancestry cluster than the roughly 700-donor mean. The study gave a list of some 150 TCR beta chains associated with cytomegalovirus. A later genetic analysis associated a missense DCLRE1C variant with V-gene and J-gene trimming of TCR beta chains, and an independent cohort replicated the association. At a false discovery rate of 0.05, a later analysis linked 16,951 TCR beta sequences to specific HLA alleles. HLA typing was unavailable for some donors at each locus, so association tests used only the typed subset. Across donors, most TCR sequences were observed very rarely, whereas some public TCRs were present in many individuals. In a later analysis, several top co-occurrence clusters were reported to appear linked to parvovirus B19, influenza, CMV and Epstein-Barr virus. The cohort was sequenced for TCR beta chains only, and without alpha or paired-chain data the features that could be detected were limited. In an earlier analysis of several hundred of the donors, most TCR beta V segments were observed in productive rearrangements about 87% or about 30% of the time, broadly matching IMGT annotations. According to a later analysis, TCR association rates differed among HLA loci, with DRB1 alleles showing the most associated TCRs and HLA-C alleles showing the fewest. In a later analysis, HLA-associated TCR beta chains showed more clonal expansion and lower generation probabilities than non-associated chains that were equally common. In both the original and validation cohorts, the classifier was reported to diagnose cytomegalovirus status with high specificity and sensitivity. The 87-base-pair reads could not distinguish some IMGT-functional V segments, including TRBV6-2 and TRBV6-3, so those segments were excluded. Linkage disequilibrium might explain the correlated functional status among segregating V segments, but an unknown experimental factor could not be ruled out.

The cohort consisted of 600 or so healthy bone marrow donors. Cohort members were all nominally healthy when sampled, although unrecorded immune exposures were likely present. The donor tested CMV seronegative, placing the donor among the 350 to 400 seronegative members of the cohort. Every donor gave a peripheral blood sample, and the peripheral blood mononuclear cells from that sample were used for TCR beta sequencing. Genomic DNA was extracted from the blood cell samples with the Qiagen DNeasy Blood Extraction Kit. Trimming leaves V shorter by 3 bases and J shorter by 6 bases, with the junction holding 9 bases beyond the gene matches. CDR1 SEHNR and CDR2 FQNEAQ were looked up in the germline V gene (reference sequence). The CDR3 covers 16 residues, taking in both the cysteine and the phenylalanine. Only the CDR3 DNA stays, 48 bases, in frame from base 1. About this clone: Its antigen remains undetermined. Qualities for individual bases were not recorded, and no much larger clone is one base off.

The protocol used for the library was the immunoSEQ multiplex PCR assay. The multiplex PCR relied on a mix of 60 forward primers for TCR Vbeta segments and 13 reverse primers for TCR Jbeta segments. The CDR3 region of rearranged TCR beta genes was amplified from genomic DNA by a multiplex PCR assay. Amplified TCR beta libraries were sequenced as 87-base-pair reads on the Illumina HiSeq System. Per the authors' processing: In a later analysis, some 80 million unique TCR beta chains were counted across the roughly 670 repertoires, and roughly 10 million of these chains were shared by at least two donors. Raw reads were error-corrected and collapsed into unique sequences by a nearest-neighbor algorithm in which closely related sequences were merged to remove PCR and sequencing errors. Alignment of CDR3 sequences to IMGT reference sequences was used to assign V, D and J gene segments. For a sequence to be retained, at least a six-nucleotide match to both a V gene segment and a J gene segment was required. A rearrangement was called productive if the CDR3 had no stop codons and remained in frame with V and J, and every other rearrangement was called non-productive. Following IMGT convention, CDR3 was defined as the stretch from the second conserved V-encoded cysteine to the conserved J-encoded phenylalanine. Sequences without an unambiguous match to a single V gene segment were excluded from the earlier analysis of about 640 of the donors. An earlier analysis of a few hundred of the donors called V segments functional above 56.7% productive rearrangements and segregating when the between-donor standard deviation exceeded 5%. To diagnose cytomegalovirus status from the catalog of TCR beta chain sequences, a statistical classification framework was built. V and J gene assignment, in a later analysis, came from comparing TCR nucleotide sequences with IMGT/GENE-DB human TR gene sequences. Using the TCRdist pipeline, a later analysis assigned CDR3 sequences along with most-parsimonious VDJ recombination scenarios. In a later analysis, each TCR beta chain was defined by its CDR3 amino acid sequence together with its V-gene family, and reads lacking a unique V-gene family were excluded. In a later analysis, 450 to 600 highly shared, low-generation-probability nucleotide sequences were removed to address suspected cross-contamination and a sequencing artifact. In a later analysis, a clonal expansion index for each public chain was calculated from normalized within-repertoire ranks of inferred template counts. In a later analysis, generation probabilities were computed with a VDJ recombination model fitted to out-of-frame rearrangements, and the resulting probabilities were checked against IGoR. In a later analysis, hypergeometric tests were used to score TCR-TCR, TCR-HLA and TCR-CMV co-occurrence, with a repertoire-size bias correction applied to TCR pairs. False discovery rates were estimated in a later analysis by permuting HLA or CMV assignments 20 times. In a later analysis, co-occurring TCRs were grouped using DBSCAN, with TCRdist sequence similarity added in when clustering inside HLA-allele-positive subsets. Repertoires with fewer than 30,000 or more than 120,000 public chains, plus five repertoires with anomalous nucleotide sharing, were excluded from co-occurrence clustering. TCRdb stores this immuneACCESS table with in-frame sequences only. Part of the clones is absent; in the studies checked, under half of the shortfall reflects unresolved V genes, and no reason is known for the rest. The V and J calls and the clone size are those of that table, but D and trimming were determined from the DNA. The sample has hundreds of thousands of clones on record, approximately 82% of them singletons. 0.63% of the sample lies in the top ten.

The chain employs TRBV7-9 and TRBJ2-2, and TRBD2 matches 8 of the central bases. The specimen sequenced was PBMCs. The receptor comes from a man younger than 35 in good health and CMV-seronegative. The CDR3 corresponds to CASSFGTSGIAGELFF. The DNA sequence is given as TGTGCCAGCAGCTTTGGGACTAGTGGGATTGCCGGGGAGCTGTTTTTT.